The 17 T cell receptor beta chains in this list originate from one sample, sequenced in a study of CXCR3-negative and CXCR3-positive naive CD8 T cells. With UMI labels, 5' RACE was used to prepare the TRB cDNA libraries. Each CDR3 protein gets one entry in TCRdb, which reprocessed the 5' RACE reads and gives no DNA. The table for this sample gives about 130,000 distinct CDR3 sequences. Specimen: naive CXCR3- CD8+ T cells from blood. Subset in this sample: CD45RO-CCR7+CD27+CD95- naive CD8+ T cells lacking CXCR3 (TNR3-). Source of these receptors: a human donor in good health. Some clones in this sample may be carry-over from other donors' samples.

This rearrangement joins TRBV6-5 to TRBJ2-7; the D gene TCRdb calls, TRBD2, cannot be checked with no DNA. Germline CDR1 and CDR2: MNHEY and SVGAGI. This CDR3 is built from 13 residues. The CDR3 sequence is CASSATGSYEQYF.

The CDR3 sequence: CSATSDRSNQPQHF. This chain uses TRBV20-1 with TRBJ1-5; the D call from TCRdb, TRBD1, cannot be confirmed without DNA. There are 14 residues in the CDR3. From germline, CDR1 is DFQATT and CDR2 SNEGSKA (reference sequence).

V and J are TRBV7-9 and TRBJ2-1; there is no DNA to check the TCRdb D call of TRBD1. Germline CDR1 is SEHNR and CDR2 is FQNEAQ (reference sequence). The CDR3 contains 18 residues. The CDR3: CASSLAGGSPFQGNEQFF.

CDR3 sequence: CASRATSGGIYEQYF. The rearrangement links TRBV2 to TRBJ2-7; TCRdb proposes TRBD2, but this gene call is untestable without DNA. CDR3 length: 15 residues. CDR1 and CDR2 (germline): SNHLY, FYNNEI.

The CDR3 reads CASSPGTSGREQFF. This sequence joins TRBV18 and TRBJ2-1; TCRdb calls TRBD2, which cannot be checked without DNA. CDR1 is KGHSH and CDR2 is LQKENI in the germline V gene. The CDR3 extends over 14 amino acids.

The V call is TRBV28, the J call TRBJ2-1; lacking DNA, the TRBD2 call made by TCRdb goes unchecked. CDR1 MDHEN and CDR2 SYDVKM come from the germline V gene. The CDR3 contains 15 residues. The CDR3 sequence is CASSLRGLASSEQFF.

The chain couples TRBV12-3 or TRBV12-4 to TRBJ2-2; TCRdb reports TRBD1, a call that lacks DNA to check it against. CDR3 length equals 16 residues. CDR3: CASSFINRVEAGELFF.

V gene TRBV20-1 combines with J gene TRBJ2-1; TCRdb outputs TRBD1, but without DNA this stays unchecked. The CDR3 has 16 amino acids. From germline, CDR1 is DFQATT and CDR2 SNEGSKA (reference sequence). The CDR3 sequence: CSARDRAVPSYNEQFF.

The CDR3 reads CASCIKTSGRSQLYEQYF. This chain links TRBV28 with TRBJ2-7; with no DNA, the TCRdb D assignment of TRBD2 cannot be verified. There are 18 residues in the CDR3. Germline lookup yields CDR1 MDHEN and CDR2 SYDVKM.

The chain uses TRBV7-6 and TRBJ2-7. Germline CDR1 SGHVS, CDR2 FNYEAQ. The CDR3 totals 14 residues. CDR3: CASSLVEDSYEQYF.

The gene calls are TRBV7-9 and TRBJ1-5; the TCRdb call, TRBD1, lacks DNA for checking. Per germline, CDR1 SEHNR and CDR2 FQNEAQ (reference sequence). The CDR3 loop spans 15 amino acids. The CDR3 loop is CASSLGQGHWEPQHF.

This chain connects TRBV29-1 to TRBJ2-7. The CDR3 totals 12 residues. Germline values: CDR1 SQVTM, CDR2 ANQGSEA. The CDR3 loop reads CSVDSVSDEQYF.

The J gene is TRBJ2-4, the V gene TRBV4-3; the D call of TRBD1 rests on TCRdb alone, since no DNA is present to check it. Germline lookup yields CDR1 LGHNA and CDR2 YSLEER. The length of the CDR3 is 18 residues. CDR3 region: CASSRAYRDRGLENIQYF.

The CDR3 spells CASSRVMTGVKEQYF. The chain employs TRBV19 and TRBJ2-7; without DNA, the TCRdb call of TRBD1 cannot be checked. This CDR3 contains 15 residues. Germline assignment: CDR1 LNHDA and CDR2 SQIVND (reference sequence).

This rearrangement joins TRBV5-1 to TRBJ2-5; no DNA is available, so the TRBD1 call from TCRdb remains unchecked. This CDR3 has 15 amino acids. Germline-derived CDR1 and CDR2 are SGHRS and YFSETQ. The CDR3 is CASSPLTGRQETQYF.

J is TRBJ2-3 and V is TRBV14; the TCRdb D gene call, TRBD2, has no DNA to confirm it. Per the germline V gene, CDR1 is SGHDN and CDR2 is FVKESK. The CDR3 is 15 residues long. This CDR3 reads CASSQGLDGTDTQYF.

The V and J genes are TRBV20-1 and TRBJ2-7; the D call of TRBD1 rests on TCRdb alone, since no DNA is present to check it. The CDR3 loop spans 13 amino acids. CDR1 is DFQATT and CDR2 is SNEGSKA in the germline V gene (reference sequence). The chain's CDR3 is CSARTTGSYEQYF.